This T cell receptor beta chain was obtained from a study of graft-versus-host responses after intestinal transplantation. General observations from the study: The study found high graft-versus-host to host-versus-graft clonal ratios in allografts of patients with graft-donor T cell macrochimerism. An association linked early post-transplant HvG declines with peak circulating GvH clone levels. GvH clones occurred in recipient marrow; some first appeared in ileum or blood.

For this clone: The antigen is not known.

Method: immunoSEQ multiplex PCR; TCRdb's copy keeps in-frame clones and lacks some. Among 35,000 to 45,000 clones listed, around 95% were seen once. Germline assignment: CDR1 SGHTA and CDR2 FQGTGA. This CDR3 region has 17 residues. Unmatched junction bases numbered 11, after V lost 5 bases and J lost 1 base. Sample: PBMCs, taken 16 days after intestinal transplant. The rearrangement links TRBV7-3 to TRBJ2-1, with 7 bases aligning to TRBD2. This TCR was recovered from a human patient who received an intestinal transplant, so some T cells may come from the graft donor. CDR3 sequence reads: CASSAQGGGGSYNEQFF. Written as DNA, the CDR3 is TGTGCCAGCAGCGCCCAGGGCGGGGGAGGGTCCTACAATGAGCAGTTCTTC.